These 8 T cell receptor beta chains share one sample of origin, sequenced in a study of CXCR3 chemokines and chemotherapy response in bladder cancer. TCRdb itself ran the PCR reads through MiXCR, one entry per CDR3 protein. Seen here are about 13,000 distinct CDR3 sequences, roughly 12% observed once, and the top ten hold roughly 25%. This material was acquired from a patient whose treatment included neoadjuvant chemotherapy. These receptors all come from a human donor with bladder cancer that did not respond to neoadjuvant chemotherapy.

This clonotype has ten or more counts. The chain uses TRBV18 and TRBJ2-1; a weak D match, TRBD2 (6 bases). Germline V gene data show CDR1 as KGHSH and CDR2 as LQKENI. This CDR3 region has 13 residues. Between the trimmed V and J ends, which lost 5 bases and 5 bases, there was a span of 10 bases. For the CDR3, the DNA is TGTGCCAGCTCAGTGGGACTTAACAATGAGCAGTTCTTC. Translated, it gives CASSVGLNNEQFF.

On this clonotype: A single base is all that separates this from a far larger clone, so a read error is likely. J is TRBJ2-7 and V is TRBV10-3; D is undetermined. Per the germline V gene, CDR1 is ENHRY and CDR2 is SYGVKD. V was shortened by 5 bases and J by 7 bases, with 21 bases between the two germline ends. The CDR3 extends over 15 amino acids. CDR3 bases: TGTGCCATCAGTTACTCCCCTTCCTCCTTGGGGGAGCAGTACTTC. It specifies CAISYSPSSLGEQYF.

This clonotype was detected ten times or more. The J gene is TRBJ1-3, the V gene TRBV7-2, with D unresolved. This CDR3 has 16 residues. Between the trimmed V and J ends, which lost 4 bases and 4 bases, there was a span of 17 bases. Germline CDR1 is SGHTA and CDR2 is FQGNSA. CDR3 residues: CASSSRARAEGNTIYF. CDR3 bases: TGTGCCAGCAGCTCTAGGGCCCGGGCGGAGGGAAACACCATATATTTT.

By share of the sample, this clonotype is medium-sized (0.01 to 0.1%). The chain carries TRBV6-1 and TRBJ1-2; D gene unclear. The germline V gene encodes CDR1 MNHNS and CDR2 SASEGT. The CDR3 spans 13 residues. V lost 4 bases, J lost 0 bases, and 6 bases lay in between. The CDR3: CASSGTANYGYTF. CDR3 nucleotide sequence: TGTGCCAGCAGTGGAACAGCTAACTATGGCTACACCTTC.

This clonotype was picked up many times. V gene TRBV6-1 combines with J gene TRBJ2-7; 9 bases align to TRBD2. V dropped 6 bases and J dropped 4; count of bases not matched to a gene: 7. Germline assignment: CDR1 MNHNS and CDR2 SASEGT. CDR3 length equals 14 residues. The DNA of the CDR3 is TGTGCCAGCAGCGCAGGGACTAGCAGATACGAGCAGTACTTC. The encoded protein is CASSAGTSRYEQYF.

This clonotype occurred many times. The chain links TRBV7-2 to TRBJ1-3; the D gene is possibly TRBD1 (6 bases). This CDR3 has 18 residues. The germline gives CDR1 SGHTA, CDR2 FQGNSA. Trimming shortened V by 5 bases and J by 0 bases, and 20 bases separated the two germline ends. CDR3 in DNA: TGTGCCAGCAGCCTACCCTGGGGCAGGGGCGTCTCTGGAAACACCATATATTTT. Its translation: CASSLPWGRGVSGNTIYF. Supplemented by reference TRBV7-2 and TRBJ1-3, the full variable domain reads GAGVSQSPSNKVTEKGKDVELRCDPISGHTALYWYRQSLGQGLEFLIYFQGNSAPDKSGLPSDRFSAERTGGSVSTLTIQRTQQEDSAVYLCASSLPWGRGVSGNTIYFGEGSWLTVV.

This clonotype is categorized as medium-sized. In nucleotides, the CDR3 is TGTGCCAGCACACGGGAGCAAACAGATACGCAGTATTTT. Its protein is CASTREQTDTQYF. The chain carries TRBV6-6 and TRBJ2-3; a weak D match, TRBD2 (6 bases). In germline, CDR1 is MNHNY, CDR2 SVGAGI (reference sequence). Trimming stripped 7 bases from V and 3 bases from J, with 11 bases between. The CDR3 extends over 13 amino acids.

This clonotype was picked up many times. V usage is TRBV11-1 and J usage is TRBJ2-2; TRBD1 matches 9 bases. Germline V gene lookup returns CDR1 SGHAT and CDR2 FQDESV (reference sequence). The trim removed 10 bases at V and 6 bases at J, leaving 6 bases unmatched. CDR3 size: 13 residues. The CDR3 bases are TGTGCCACCGAAACAGGGGGCGCCGGGGAGCTGTTTTTT. Its translation is CATETGGAGELFF.